Each of the 20 T cell receptor beta chains below was sequenced from the same sample in a study of identical twins. TCRdb independently ran MiXCR on the 5' RACE reads; one entry per CDR3 protein. The sample lists some 710,000 distinct CDR3 sequences, around 6% occurring once. The sequencing input was naive T cells sorted from blood. Receptors were obtained from a man between 18 and 35 years old in good health.

This chain's CDR3 is CASSFDWDRGYEQYF. The CDR3 coding sequence is TGCGCCAGCAGCTTCGACTGGGACAGGGGGTACGAGCAGTACTTC. This chain joins TRBV5-1 and TRBJ2-7; 11 positions match TRBD1. Germline V gene lookup returns CDR1 SGHRS and CDR2 YFSETQ. Germline trimming cut 2 bases from V and 4 bases from J; bases unmatched to any gene: 5. CDR3 length: 15 residues. The full variable domain, rest sourced from reference TRBV5-1 and TRBJ2-7, is KAGVTQTPRYLIKTRGQQVTLSCSPISGHRSVSWYQQTPGQGLQFLFEYFSETQRNKGNFPGRFSGRQFSNSRSEMNVSTLELGDSALYLCASSFDWDRGYEQYFGPGTRLTVT.

This clonotype was seen ten or more times. The chain carries TRBV20-1 and TRBJ2-7; 8 bases align to TRBD2. From germline, CDR1 is DFQATT and CDR2 SNEGSKA (reference sequence). The CDR3 has 14 amino acids. V lost 0 bases and J lost 6; bases outside the gene matches: 7. CDR3 in DNA: TGCAGTGCTAGAGATAAGCAGCGGGAGTTCGAGCAGTACTTC. Protein product: CSARDKQREFEQYF.

J is TRBJ2-2 and V is TRBV5-1; 7 nucleotides line up with TRBD2. The ends lost 4 bases at V and 6 bases at J; junction bases unmatched: 9. Germline-derived CDR1 and CDR2 are SGHRS and YFSETQ. The CDR3 length is 15 residues. The CDR3 DNA sequence: TGCGCCAGCAGCACTGGACTAGTTCCTCCCGGGGAGCTGTTTTTT. It specifies CASSTGLVPPGELFF.

There are many counts of this clonotype. The V call is TRBV12-3 or TRBV12-4, the J call TRBJ2-3; possible D gene TRBD2, 6 bases. V was clipped by 11 bases and J by 5 bases, with 17 bases between them. This CDR3 has 13 amino acids. DNA for the CDR3: TGTGCCGCCGGAGGGAGATATGGAGATACGCAGTATTTT. Its translation: CAAGGRYGDTQYF.

The chain links TRBV24-1 to TRBJ2-3; 11 bases match TRBD1. CDR3 size: 15 residues. Germline V gives CDR1 KGHDR, CDR2 SFDVKD. The junction had 2 bases not matched to a gene; V was cut back by 2 bases and J by 5 bases. DNA of the CDR3: TGTGCCACCAGTGATTCGGGACAGGGGGAAGATACGCAGTATTTT. This sequence encodes CATSDSGQGEDTQYF.

The chain combines TRBV7-9 with TRBJ2-1; 7 bases map to TRBD2. The junction had 4 bases not matched to a gene; V was cut back by 0 bases and J by 5 bases. Germline V lookup: CDR1 SEHNR, CDR2 FQNEAQ (reference sequence). The CDR3 spans 15 residues. CDR3 in DNA: TGTGCCAGCAGCTTAGCGGGAGGGCCTGACAATGAGCAGTTCTTC. Protein sequence: CASSLAGGPDNEQFF.

This sequence joins TRBV15 and TRBJ2-1, with D hard to call. CDR1 and CDR2 from the germline V gene are LNHNV and YYDKDF (reference sequence). The CDR3 extends over 15 amino acids. V dropped 1 base and J dropped 2 bases, with 9 bases sitting between them. DNA of the CDR3: TGTGCCACCAGCAGAGTATCCCCTACCTACAATGAGCAGTTCTTC. Amino acid sequence: CATSRVSPTYNEQFF.

This clonotype was picked up many times. The V gene is TRBV6-8, the J gene TRBJ2-7; no clear D. V lost 6 bases, J lost 3 bases, and 3 bases lay in between. The CDR3 has 10 residues. The germline gives CDR1 MNHGY, CDR2 SAAAGT. CDR3 coding DNA: TGTGCCAGCAGGGGCTACGAGCAGTACGTC. Protein product: CASRGYEQYV.

This clonotype was recorded at least ten times. This chain uses TRBV6-5 with TRBJ2-2; D gene ambiguous. The germline V gene has CDR1 MNHEY and CDR2 SVGAGI. The CDR3 spans 14 residues. V gave up 1 base and J gave up 1 base, with 4 bases separating them. The CDR3 nucleotides are TGTGCCAGCAGTTACTGGGGGAACACCGGGGAGCTGTTTTTT. This encodes CASSYWGNTGELFF.

This clonotype showed up many times. The genes are TRBV5-1 and TRBJ2-7; 9 bases agree with TRBD1. V gave up 5 bases and J gave up 0 bases; unmatched junction bases: 3. CDR3 size: 14 residues. Germline V gene lookup returns CDR1 SGHRS and CDR2 YFSETQ. The CDR3 is CASRGTGSSYEQYF. The CDR3 nucleotides are TGCGCCAGCAGGGGGACAGGGAGCTCCTACGAGCAGTACTTC.

This clonotype was seen at least ten times. V usage is TRBV28 and J usage is TRBJ2-5; a weak D match, TRBD2 (6 bases). The end of the DNA is better explained by TRBJ2-3, so the J call may be wrong. The CDR3 length is 11 residues. CDR1 MDHEN and CDR2 SYDVKM come from the germline V gene. The CDR3 DNA reads TGTGCCAGCAGTCGGGGAGGTACGCAGTATTTT. This sequence encodes CASSRGGTQYF.

The chain uses TRBV11-3 and TRBJ2-2; no clear D. Trimming left V 3 bases short and J 0 bases short, with 11 bases between. This CDR3 is 16 amino acids long. Germline V gene data show CDR1 as SGHNT and CDR2 as YENEEA. The CDR3 DNA reads as TGTGCCAGCAGCTTTATCGGCATCGCGAACACCGGGGAGCTGTTTTTT. This codes for CASSFIGIANTGELFF.

This clonotype was observed a handful of times. The chain uses TRBV6-1 and TRBJ2-3; D is uncertain. CDR1 is MNHNS, CDR2 SASEGT, per germline. The CDR3 contains 14 residues. With 2 bases removed from V and 6 bases from J, the gap between germline ends came to 12 bases. CDR3 DNA: TGTGCCAGCAGTGAAAGTCGAGGCCGGGATACGCAGTATTTT. Translated, it gives CASSESRGRDTQYF.

This clonotype was found a few times. This chain links TRBV6-1 with TRBJ2-1; D is tentatively TRBD1 or TRBD2 (5 bases each). Trimming cost V 2 bases and J 8 bases, with 16 bases left between them. Germline assignment: CDR1 MNHNS and CDR2 SASEGT. CDR3 length: 15 amino acids. The CDR3 is CASSEWGMGSDEQFF. CDR3 coding DNA: TGTGCCAGCAGTGAATGGGGGATGGGTTCGGATGAGCAGTTCTTC.

This clonotype was recorded many times. This chain joins TRBV6-1 and TRBJ2-7; 9 bases are shared with TRBD2. The germline V gene has CDR1 MNHNS and CDR2 SASEGT. CDR3 length: 13 amino acids. V shed 7 bases, J shed 6 bases, and the junction held 7 bases outside the gene matches. CDR3 DNA sequence: TGTGCCAGCACTAGCGGGATGGTGTCCGAGCAGTACTTC. Its translation is CASTSGMVSEQYF.

In nucleotides, the CDR3 is TGTGCCAGCTCTTATCTAGGCAATGAGCAGTTCTTC. Protein sequence: CASSYLGNEQFF. V usage is TRBV19 and J usage is TRBJ2-1; unclear D gene. V lost 9 bases and J lost 6, with 12 bases in between. The CDR3 totals 12 residues. Germline-derived CDR1 and CDR2 are LNHDA and SQIVND (reference sequence).

In this sample, this clonotype turned up once. The chain uses TRBV20-1 and TRBJ2-7, with 11 bases identical to TRBD2. The CDR3 covers 13 residues. V lost 6 bases, J lost 4 bases, and 5 bases stayed unmatched. Germline CDR1 reads DFQATT; CDR2 reads SNEGSKA (reference sequence). DNA of the CDR3: TGCAGTGCAGCGACTAGCGGGATTTACGAGCAGTACTTC. Translated: CSAATSGIYEQYF.

This clonotype came up many times. At one end, the junction sequence differs from germline, possibly due to a read error. The gene calls are TRBV5-1 and TRBJ1-1, with TRBD1 matching 9 bases. This CDR3 has 14 residues. Germline V lookup: CDR1 SGHRS, CDR2 YFSETQ. CDR3 bases: TGTGCCAGCAGCCGGGACAGGGTGAACACTGAAGCTTTCTTT. Its translation: CASSRDRVNTEAFF.

V gene TRBV27 combines with J gene TRBJ2-7; D may be TRBD2 (5 bases). V was trimmed by 2 bases and J by 3 bases, leaving 14 bases between them. This CDR3 has 15 residues. Germline V gene sequence: CDR1 MNHEY, CDR2 SMNVEV (reference sequence). The chain's CDR3 is CASSLDAEDGYEQYF. CDR3 bases: TGTGCCAGCAGTTTAGATGCGGAGGATGGCTACGAGCAGTACTTC.

This clonotype was recorded at least ten times. This chain links TRBV6-2 or TRBV6-3 with TRBJ1-4; D remains unclear. Germline V lookup: CDR1 MNHEY, CDR2 SVGEGT. V was pared by 0 bases and J by 6 bases, with 23 bases between. The CDR3 loop spans 19 amino acids. The CDR3 DNA is TGTGCCAGCAGTTACTCCCGGGAGGGCGAGGACTACGACTATGAAAAACTGTTTTTT. It translates to CASSYSREGEDYDYEKLFF.